The present entry profiles one T cell receptor (beta chain) with its context. The CDR3 is made up of 12 amino acids. V gave up 3 bases and J gave up 8 bases, with 8 bases separating them. Germline V gene data show CDR1 as SEHNR and CDR2 as FQNEAQ (reference sequence). Through a sample-barcoded 5' primer and a J-beta primer mix, a second PCR was run for roughly 6 to 11 cycles. TCRdb reprocessed the 5' RACE reads via MiXCR and lists one record per CDR3 protein. The sample records more than 800,000 distinct CDR3 sequences, under 30% being singletons. This specimen comes from a study of blood T cells in healthy people across ages.

The chain carries TRBV7-9 and TRBJ2-1; D is ambiguous. The sequence was collected from an elderly woman in good health. Sequencing used blood. In DNA, the CDR3 is TGTGCCAGCAGCTTGTGGAAGGATGAGCAGTTCTTC. Residues: CASSLWKDEQFF.